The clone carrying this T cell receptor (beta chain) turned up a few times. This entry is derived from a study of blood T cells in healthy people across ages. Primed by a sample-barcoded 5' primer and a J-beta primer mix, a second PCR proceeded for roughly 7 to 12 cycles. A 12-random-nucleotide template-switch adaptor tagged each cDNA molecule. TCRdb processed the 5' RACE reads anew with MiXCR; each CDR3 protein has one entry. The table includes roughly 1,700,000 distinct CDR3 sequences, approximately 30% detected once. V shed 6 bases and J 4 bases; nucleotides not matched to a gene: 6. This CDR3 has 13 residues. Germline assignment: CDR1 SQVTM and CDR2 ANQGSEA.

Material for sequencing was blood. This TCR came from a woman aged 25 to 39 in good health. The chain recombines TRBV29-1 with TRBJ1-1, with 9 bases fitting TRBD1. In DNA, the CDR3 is TGCAGCGTGAGGGACAGGGTTGGCACTGAAGCTTTCTTT. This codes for CSVRDRVGTEAFF.